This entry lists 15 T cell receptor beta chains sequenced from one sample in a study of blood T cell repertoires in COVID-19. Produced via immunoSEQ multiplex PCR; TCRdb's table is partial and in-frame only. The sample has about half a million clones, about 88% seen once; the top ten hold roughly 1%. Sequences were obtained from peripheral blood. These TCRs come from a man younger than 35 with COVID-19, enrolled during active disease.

The CDR3 DNA follows: TGCGCCAGCAGCTCCGGCAGGGGCGATGAAAAACTGTTTTTT. It specifies CASSSGRGDEKLFF. The rearrangement joins TRBV5-1 to TRBJ1-4, with D tentatively TRBD1 (6 bases). V was cut by 3 bases and J by 6 bases, with 12 bases left in between. Germline V gives CDR1 SGHRS, CDR2 YFSETQ. The CDR3 loop spans 14 amino acids.

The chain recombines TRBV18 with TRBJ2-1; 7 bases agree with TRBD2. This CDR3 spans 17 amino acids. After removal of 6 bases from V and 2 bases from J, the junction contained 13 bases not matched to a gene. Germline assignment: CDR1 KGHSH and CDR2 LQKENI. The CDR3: CASSQSLPGTTYNEQFF. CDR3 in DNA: TGTGCCAGCTCCCAAAGCCTGCCGGGGACTACCTACAATGAGCAGTTCTTC.

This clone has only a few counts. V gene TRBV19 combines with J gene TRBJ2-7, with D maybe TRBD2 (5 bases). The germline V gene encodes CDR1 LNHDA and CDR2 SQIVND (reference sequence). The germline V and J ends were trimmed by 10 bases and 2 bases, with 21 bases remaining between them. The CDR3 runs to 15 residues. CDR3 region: CATSSSQRLTYEQYF. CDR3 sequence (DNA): TGTGCCACCTCGAGTAGTCAGCGGCTAACCTACGAGCAGTACTTC.

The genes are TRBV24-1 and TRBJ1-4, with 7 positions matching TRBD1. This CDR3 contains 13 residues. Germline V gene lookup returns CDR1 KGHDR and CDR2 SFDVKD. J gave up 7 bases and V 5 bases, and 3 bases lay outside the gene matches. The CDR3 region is CATSGRDSEKLFF. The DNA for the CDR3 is TGTGCCACCAGTGGTCGGGACAGTGAAAAACTGTTTTTT.

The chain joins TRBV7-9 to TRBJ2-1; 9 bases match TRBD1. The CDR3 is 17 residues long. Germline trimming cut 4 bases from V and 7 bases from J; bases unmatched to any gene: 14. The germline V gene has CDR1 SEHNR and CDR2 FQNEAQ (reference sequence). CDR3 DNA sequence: TGTGCCAGCAGCTCCCCCCAACCCGGGACAGGGAGTAATGAGCAGTTCTTC. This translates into CASSSPQPGTGSNEQFF.

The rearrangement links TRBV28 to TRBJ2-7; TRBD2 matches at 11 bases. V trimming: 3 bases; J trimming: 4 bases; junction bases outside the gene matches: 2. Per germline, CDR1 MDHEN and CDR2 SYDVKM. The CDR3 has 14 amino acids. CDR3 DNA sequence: TGTGCCAGCAGTTTGACTAGCGGGACTTACGAGCAGTACTTC. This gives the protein CASSLTSGTYEQYF.

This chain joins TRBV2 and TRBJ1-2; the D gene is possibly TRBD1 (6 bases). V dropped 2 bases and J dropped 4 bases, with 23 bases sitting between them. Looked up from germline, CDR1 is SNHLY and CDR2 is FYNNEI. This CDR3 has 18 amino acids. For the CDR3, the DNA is TGTGCCAGCAGTGAATCCGGGACAAGCTTCAGTCGCGGCTATGGCTACACCTTC. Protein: CASSESGTSFSRGYGYTF.

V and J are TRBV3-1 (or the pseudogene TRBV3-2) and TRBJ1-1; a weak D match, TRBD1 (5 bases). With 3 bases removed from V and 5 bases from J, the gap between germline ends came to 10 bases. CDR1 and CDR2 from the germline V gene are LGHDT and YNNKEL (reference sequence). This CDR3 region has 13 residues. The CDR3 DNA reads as TGTGCCAGCAGCCAGACAGTGGATACTGAAGCTTTCTTT. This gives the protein CASSQTVDTEAFF.

CDR3 in amino acids: CASSDPLQGGHEQYF. CDR3 DNA sequence: TGTGCCAGCAGTGATCCCCTCCAAGGGGGTCACGAGCAGTACTTC. The chain links TRBV25-1 to TRBJ2-7; tentatively, D is TRBD1 (6 bases). Germline V gives CDR1 MGHDK, CDR2 SYGVNS. V was clipped by 3 bases and J by 5 bases, with 17 bases between them. The CDR3 extends over 15 amino acids.

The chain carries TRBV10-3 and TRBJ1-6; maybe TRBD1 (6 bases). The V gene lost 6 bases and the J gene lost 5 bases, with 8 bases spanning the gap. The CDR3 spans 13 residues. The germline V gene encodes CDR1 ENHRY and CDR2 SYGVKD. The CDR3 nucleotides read TGTGCCATCAGGACAGGTCATAATTCACCCCTCCACTTT. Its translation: CAIRTGHNSPLHF.

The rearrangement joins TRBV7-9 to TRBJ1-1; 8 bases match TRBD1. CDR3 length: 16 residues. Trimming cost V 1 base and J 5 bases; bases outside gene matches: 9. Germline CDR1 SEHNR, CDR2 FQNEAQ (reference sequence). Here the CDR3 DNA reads TGTGCCAGCAGCTTAGGGGCAGGGGGCATTGGGACTGAAGCTTTCTTT. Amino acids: CASSLGAGGIGTEAFF.

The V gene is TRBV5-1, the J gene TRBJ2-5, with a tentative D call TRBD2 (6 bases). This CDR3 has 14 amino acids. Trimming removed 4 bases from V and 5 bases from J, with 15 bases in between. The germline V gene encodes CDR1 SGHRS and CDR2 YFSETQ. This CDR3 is CASSGGTPGETQYF. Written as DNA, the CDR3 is TGCGCCAGCAGCGGGGGGACCCCTGGGGAGACCCAGTACTTC.

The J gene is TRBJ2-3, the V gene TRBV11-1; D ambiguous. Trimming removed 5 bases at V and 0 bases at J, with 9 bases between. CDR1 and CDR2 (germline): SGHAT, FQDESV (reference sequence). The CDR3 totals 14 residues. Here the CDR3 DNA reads TGTGCCAGCAGCCCTTTTTTAAGCACAGATACGCAGTATTTT. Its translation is CASSPFLSTDTQYF.

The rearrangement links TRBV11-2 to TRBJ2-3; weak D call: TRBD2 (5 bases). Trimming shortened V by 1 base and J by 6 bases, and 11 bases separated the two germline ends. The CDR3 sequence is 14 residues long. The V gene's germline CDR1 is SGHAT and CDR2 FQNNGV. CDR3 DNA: TGTGCCAGCAGCTTAGGGGAGTGGCGGGATACGCAGTATTTT. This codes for CASSLGEWRDTQYF.

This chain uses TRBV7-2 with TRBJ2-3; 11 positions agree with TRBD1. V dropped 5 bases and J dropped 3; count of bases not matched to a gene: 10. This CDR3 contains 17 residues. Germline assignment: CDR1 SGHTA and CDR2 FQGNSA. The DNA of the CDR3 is TGTGCCAGCAGCACCTCCGGACAGGGGGCAACGACAGATACGCAGTATTTT. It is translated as CASSTSGQGATTDTQYF.